These 31 T cell receptor beta chains share one sample of origin, sequenced in a study of T-cell memory formation after mild COVID-19. TCRdb used MiXCR to reprocess the 5' RACE reads, holding one entry per CDR3 protein. This table holds approximately 240,000 distinct CDR3 sequences, around 17% found once. Input material: PBMCs or a T cell subset sorted from them (not recorded which). The receptors originated from a man aged 18 to 35 who had mild COVID-19 (a few samples of this study predate the infection). Cell type and time point are not known.

This clonotype was observed at least ten times. The chain links TRBV6-5 to TRBJ2-7; possible D gene TRBD2, 6 bases. CDR1 is MNHEY, CDR2 SVGAGI, per germline. Trimming took 2 bases from V and 2 from J, leaving 13 bases between them. CDR3 size: 15 residues. The CDR3 spells CASSYEGTLPYEQYF. The DNA of the CDR3 is TGTGCCAGCAGTTACGAGGGGACTTTGCCCTACGAGCAGTACTTC.

This clonotype has just a few counts. The gene calls are TRBV4-2 and TRBJ2-1; D may be TRBD1 (5 bases). CDR3 length: 15 residues. Germline V gene lookup returns CDR1 LGHNA and CDR2 YNFKEQ. Deletions cut 0 bases from V and 4 bases from J, with 10 bases between. In DNA form, the CDR3 reads TGTGCCAGCAGCCAAGAAAACAGGAGATACAATGAGCAGTTCTTC. Its protein product is CASSQENRRYNEQFF.

This clonotype was seen a handful of times. The V call is TRBV6-2 or TRBV6-3, the J call TRBJ2-1, with 9 bases lining up with TRBD1. The CDR3 loop spans 18 amino acids. J lost 13 bases, V lost 6 bases, and 25 bases had no gene match. Per germline, CDR1 MNHEY and CDR2 SVGEGT. CDR3 sequence (DNA): TGTGCCAGCAGCCACGGCCTCTACAGGGGGCTTTATGGAGCGGTCCAGTTCTTC. Translating it yields CASSHGLYRGLYGAVQFF.

CDR3: CASSLLGLAGGYNEQFF. The CDR3 DNA follows: TGTGCCAGCAGCTTACTCGGACTAGCGGGGGGGTACAATGAGCAGTTCTTC. The chain couples TRBV7-2 to TRBJ2-1; TRBD2 aligns across 15 bases. Germline loops: CDR1 SGHTA, CDR2 FQGNSA. Unmatched junction bases numbered 3, after V lost 2 bases and J lost 4 bases. This CDR3 is built from 17 residues.

DNA of the CDR3: TGCGCCAGCAGCGCGCCGGGACAGTCCTCTGGGGCCAACGTCCTGACTTTC. Its protein is CASSAPGQSSGANVLTF. The V and J genes are TRBV5-1 and TRBJ2-6; 7 nucleotides align to TRBD1. This CDR3 is 17 amino acids long. Germline V gene lookup returns CDR1 SGHRS and CDR2 YFSETQ. V lost 4 bases to trimming and J lost 0 bases; unmatched junction nucleotides: 7.

The J gene is TRBJ2-1, the V gene TRBV29-1; 8 positions agree with TRBD2. The germline gives CDR1 SQVTM, CDR2 ANQGSEA. There are 13 residues in the CDR3. After removal of 2 bases from V and 3 bases from J, the junction contained 0 bases not matched to a gene. This CDR3 reads CSVERGGYNEQFF. The CDR3 bases are TGCAGCGTTGAACGGGGGGGCTACAATGAGCAGTTCTTC.

The sample holds many counts of this clonotype. The rearrangement links TRBV12-3 or TRBV12-4 to TRBJ2-1; TRBD2 agrees at 10 bases. Losses at the gene ends were 7 bases for V and 8 bases for J; bases not matched to a gene: 11. CDR3 size: 15 residues. DNA for the CDR3: TGTGCCAGCACGCCACAGCGGGGGGGCCAAGATGAGCAGTTCTTC. Protein: CASTPQRGGQDEQFF.

This chain links TRBV27 with TRBJ1-6; weak D call: TRBD1 (6 bases). This CDR3 has 14 residues. Germline values: CDR1 MNHEY, CDR2 SMNVEV (reference sequence). Trimming pared 6 bases from V and 6 bases from J, leaving 12 bases between. CDR3 DNA: TGTGCCAGCAGCCTGGGACACGGTAATTCACCCCTCCACTTT. Translating gives CASSLGHGNSPLHF.

The sample holds a few counts of this clonotype. The chain has TRBV20-1 and TRBJ2-1; a weak D match, TRBD1 (7 bases). Germline V lookup: CDR1 DFQATT, CDR2 SNEGSKA (reference sequence). This CDR3 has 13 amino acids. CDR3 protein: CTAQGRTYNEQFF. The CDR3 DNA reads as TGCACCGCACAGGGGAGGACCTACAATGAGCAGTTCTTC.

This clonotype was seen ten or more times. The chain couples TRBV5-1 to TRBJ1-2; D ambiguous. Per germline, CDR1 SGHRS and CDR2 YFSETQ. V dropped 0 bases and J dropped 0 bases, with 3 bases sitting between them. CDR3 size: 13 residues. The CDR3 region is CASSLESNYGYTF. The CDR3 DNA sequence: TGCGCCAGCAGCTTGGAGTCTAACTATGGCTACACCTTC.

This clonotype was picked up a small number of times. This chain connects TRBV14 to TRBJ2-3, with D maybe TRBD1 (5 bases). In germline, CDR1 is SGHDN, CDR2 FVKESK. This CDR3 region has 16 residues. V lost 4 bases and J 6 bases, leaving 20 bases between the germline ends. The CDR3, as DNA: TGTGCCAGCAGCCGGGCGAATGGGGCGCCCGTGGATACGCAGTATTTT. This codes for CASSRANGAPVDTQYF.

The chain recombines TRBV6-5 with TRBJ1-1; 7 nucleotides agree with TRBD1. The J segment lost 0 bases and the V segment lost 6 bases, leaving 4 bases of the junction unmatched. The germline CDR1 and CDR2 sequences are MNHEY and SVGAGI. The length of the CDR3 is 14 residues. The CDR3 sequence: CASRRDSLNTEAFF. In DNA form, the CDR3 reads TGTGCCAGCAGACGGGACAGTTTGAACACTGAAGCTTTCTTT.

The J gene is TRBJ2-6, the V gene TRBV2; D is undetermined. The CDR3 spans 14 residues. Germline CDR1 is SNHLY and CDR2 is FYNNEI. Trimming stripped 7 bases from V and 4 bases from J, with 11 bases between. CDR3 DNA sequence: TGTGCCAGCACCCAAGAATCCGGGGCCAACGTCCTGACTTTC. This codes for CASTQESGANVLTF.

This chain connects TRBV28 to TRBJ2-1, with 8 bases lining up with TRBD2. The CDR3 covers 14 residues. The J segment lost 2 bases and the V segment lost 9 bases, leaving 6 bases of the junction unmatched. In germline, CDR1 is MDHEN, CDR2 SYDVKM. Here the CDR3 reads CASSAGGPYNEQFF. In DNA, the CDR3 is TGTGCCAGTTCCGCGGGGGGTCCCTACAATGAGCAGTTCTTC.

The chain joins TRBV3-1 to TRBJ1-2, with D possibly being TRBD1 (5 bases). The CDR3 runs 12 residues. Germline V gene data show CDR1 as LGHDT and CDR2 as YNNKEL (reference sequence). V lost 4 bases and J lost 7, with 10 bases in between. This CDR3 is CASSRGGAGYTF. The DNA of the CDR3 is TGTGCCAGCAGCCGGGGAGGGGCTGGCTACACCTTC. Looking up the rest from reference TRBV3-1 and TRBJ1-2 gives the full variable domain: DTAVSQTPKYLVTQMGNDKSIKCEQNLGHDTMYWYKQDSKKFLKIMFSYNNKELIINETVPNRFSPKSPDKAHLNLHINSLELGDSAVYFCASSRGGAGYTFGSGTRLTVV.

This clonotype was recorded many times. The CDR3 DNA sequence: TGCAGCGTTGCTGGGAGCACAGATACGCAGTATTTT. This sequence encodes CSVAGSTDTQYF. The chain recombines TRBV29-1 with TRBJ2-3; D remains ambiguous. V was clipped by 4 bases and J by 0 bases, with 5 bases between them. From germline, CDR1 is SQVTM and CDR2 ANQGSEA. This CDR3 has 12 residues.

This clonotype has a handful of counts. The J gene is TRBJ2-5, the V gene TRBV7-9, with D possibly matching TRBD2 (5 bases). Germline V gene data show CDR1 as SEHNR and CDR2 as FQNEAQ (reference sequence). CDR3 size: 17 residues. Trimming shortened V by 5 bases and J by 0 bases, and 19 bases separated the two germline ends. CDR3 region: CASSPERGASYQETQYF. The CDR3 DNA sequence: TGTGCCAGCAGCCCCGAACGGGGAGCATCGTACCAAGAGACCCAGTACTTC.

The chain uses TRBV10-3 and TRBJ1-4, with 7 bases that match TRBD1. The CDR3 totals 13 residues. Germline CDR1 ENHRY, CDR2 SYGVKD. Trimming at V came to 4 bases and at J to 8 bases, leaving 4 bases not matched to a gene. In DNA, the CDR3 is TGTGCCATCAGTGCAGGGGGGATCGAAAAACTGTTTTTT. It is translated as CAISAGGIEKLFF.

This clonotype was observed a handful of times. The J gene is TRBJ2-1, the V gene TRBV5-4; 13 nucleotides line up with TRBD2. CDR1 is SGHNT, CDR2 YYREEE, per germline (reference sequence). The CDR3 loop spans 15 amino acids. The V and J ends lost 1 base and 7 bases, in that order; junction bases with no gene match: 2. For the CDR3, the DNA is TGTGCCAGCAGCTTGACTAGCGGGGGGGGTAATGAGCAGTTCTTC. It specifies CASSLTSGGGNEQFF. Full variable domain (missing parts from reference TRBV5-4 and TRBJ2-1): ETGVTQSPTHLIKTRGQQVTLRCSSQSGHNTVSWYQQALGQGPQFIFQYYREEENGRGNFPPRFSGLQFPNYSSELNVNALELDDSALYLCASSLTSGGGNEQFFGPGTRLTVL.

The chain uses TRBV7-2 and TRBJ1-2; 8 bases match TRBD1. V lost 4 bases, J lost 8 bases, and 15 bases stayed unmatched. Per the germline V gene, CDR1 is SGHTA and CDR2 is FQGNSA. The CDR3 spans 16 residues. CDR3 bases: TGTGCCAGCAGCTCCCCTGCTACCGGGACAGGTATCGGCTACACCTTC. Its protein is CASSSPATGTGIGYTF.

V gene TRBV27 combines with J gene TRBJ2-5; possible D gene TRBD1, 6 bases. Between the trimmed V and J ends, which lost 5 bases and 5 bases, there was a span of 15 bases. Germline CDR1 reads MNHEY; CDR2 reads SMNVEV (reference sequence). This CDR3 contains 14 residues. CDR3 residues: CASSIRTERETQYF. CDR3 DNA: TGTGCCAGCAGTATCCGGACAGAACGGGAGACCCAGTACTTC.

This clonotype was recorded many times. V and J are TRBV28 and TRBJ2-7; either TRBD1 or TRBD2 may supply D (5 bases each). The CDR3 runs 11 residues. Germline V CDR1 and CDR2: MDHEN, SYDVKM. Trimming took off 11 bases at V and 4 bases at J, with 12 bases between the two ends. The CDR3 reads CASRGGYEQYV. CDR3 nucleotide sequence: TGTGCCTCTAGGGGCGGGTACGAGCAGTACGTC.

The CDR3 nucleotides are TGTGCCAGCAGCCTCCGACAGGCGACGAATCAGCCCCAGCATTTT. Translated, it gives CASSLRQATNQPQHF. The chain combines TRBV7-2 with TRBJ1-5, with D perhaps matching TRBD1 (6 bases). Trimming cost V 5 bases and J 4 bases, with 15 bases left between them. CDR3 length: 15 residues. From germline, CDR1 is SGHTA and CDR2 FQGNSA.

The CDR3 sequence is CASSSGGENEKLFF. DNA for the CDR3: TGTGCCAGCAGCTCGGGGGGGGAGAATGAAAAACTGTTTTTT. The chain recombines TRBV12-3 or TRBV12-4 with TRBJ1-4; D is possibly TRBD1 (5 bases). The length of the CDR3 is 14 residues. V was cut by 6 bases and J by 5 bases, with 13 bases left in between.

The V gene is TRBV6-2 or TRBV6-3, the J gene TRBJ2-3; D possibly corresponds to TRBD1 (6 bases). The CDR3 consists of 15 residues. Per germline, CDR1 MNHEY and CDR2 SVGEGT. With 2 bases removed from V and 9 bases from J, the gap between germline ends came to 18 bases. Here the CDR3 DNA reads TGTGCCAGCAGTTACGAAGGGGGAACCCCAGGGACGCAGTATTTT. The encoded protein is CASSYEGGTPGTQYF.

This clonotype has a handful of counts. This CDR3 reads CASSSRGGIANVLTF. DNA of the CDR3: TGTGCCAGCTCATCCCGGGGAGGGATCGCCAACGTCCTGACTTTC. This rearrangement joins TRBV18 to TRBJ2-6; 7 nucleotides match TRBD2. Germline lookup yields CDR1 KGHSH and CDR2 LQKENI. The CDR3 loop spans 15 amino acids. V was clipped by 5 bases and J by 7 bases; unmatched bases: 8.

This chain uses TRBV2 with TRBJ2-4, with D perhaps assigned TRBD1 or TRBD2 (5 bases each). This CDR3 is built from 12 residues. Germline V lookup: CDR1 SNHLY, CDR2 FYNNEI. V was clipped by 4 bases and J by 8 bases, with 9 bases between them. In DNA form, the CDR3 reads TGTGCCAGCAGTGCGCAGGGAGACATTCAGTACTTC. It specifies CASSAQGDIQYF.

The CDR3 sequence: CATSSIGSYNSPLHF. In nucleotides, the CDR3 is TGTGCCACTTCAAGTATCGGTTCTTACAATTCACCCCTCCACTTT. V usage is TRBV5-5 and J usage is TRBJ1-6; D is ambiguous. The CDR3 runs 15 residues. Trimming removed 9 bases at V and 7 bases at J, with 20 bases between. Germline V CDR1 and CDR2: SGHKS, YYEKEE (reference sequence).

The chain joins TRBV4-1 to TRBJ1-2; TRBD1 matches 8 bases. V was pared by 5 bases and J by 6 bases, with 11 bases of the junction left unmatched. The CDR3 contains 15 residues. The germline V gene has CDR1 MGHRA and CDR2 YSYEKL. CDR3 in DNA: TGCGCCAGCAGCGAGAATCGACAGGGGATGAATGGCTACACCTTC. Residues: CASSENRQGMNGYTF.

CDR3 bases: TGCGCCAGCAGCCAAGAGCTGGGGAACACTGAAGCTTTCTTT. This codes for CASSQELGNTEAFF. The V call is TRBV4-3, the J call TRBJ1-1; D is ambiguous. Germline lookup yields CDR1 LGHNA and CDR2 YSLEER. The V end was cut by 0 bases, the J end by 1 base, with 6 bases between. This CDR3 is 14 amino acids long.

The V and J genes are TRBV20-1 and TRBJ2-7, with D perhaps matching TRBD2 (6 bases). The germline CDR1 and CDR2 sequences are DFQATT and SNEGSKA (reference sequence). This CDR3 region has 12 residues. V lost 6 bases to trimming and J lost 4 bases, with 13 bases between them. CDR3 nucleotides: TGCAGTGCGACTGATGGGAGGTACGAGCAGTACTTC. It yields the protein CSATDGRYEQYF.